This TCR beta chain came from a study of blood T cell repertoires in COVID-19. The sample holds one count of this clone. The CDR3 contains 19 residues. Germline values: CDR1 MDHEN, CDR2 SYDVKM. The V and J ends lost 4 bases and 5 bases, in that order; junction bases with no gene match: 14. Data came from immunoSEQ multiplex PCR; TCRdb stores just in-frame clones and leaves some out. Found here are hundreds of thousands of clones, approximately 91% of them singletons; the top ten hold 8% to 10%. Specimen: PBMCs or T cells enriched from blood (not recorded which). The V and J genes are TRBV28 and TRBJ2-1; 13 bases line up with TRBD2. The receptor comes from a woman aged 40 to 50 who had recovered from COVID-19. DNA of the CDR3: TGTGCCAGCAGTTCCCCTTCCTTGACTAGCGGGGGGATCAACAATGAGCAGTTCTTC. Its translation is CASSSPSLTSGGINNEQFF. Looking up the rest from reference TRBV28 and TRBJ2-1 gives the full variable domain: DVKVTQSSRYLVKRTGEKVFLECVQDMDHENMFWYRQDPGLGLRLIYFSYDVKMKEKGDIPEGYSVSREKKERFSLILESASTNQTSMYLCASSSPSLTSGGINNEQFFGPGTRLTVL.